A selection of T cell receptor beta chains follows, all from one sample in a study of blood T cell repertoires in COVID-19. Using immunoSEQ multiplex PCR, the repertoire was profiled, and TCRdb retains in-frame clones only, with some absent. Of fewer than 350,000 clones listed, about 93% were seen once; the top ten hold 6.5% to 8%. The sequencing input was peripheral blood. The receptors stem from a woman aged 25 to 45 with COVID-19, enrolled during active disease. Each CDR3 is given with its conserved first and last residue. Clone size is shown for a subset of rows, as once, few, many or a class of expanded clone.

v_call: TRBV7-9
clone_size: NA
cdr3_aa: CASGGGEKLFF

v_call: TRBV6-5
clone_size: NA
cdr3_aa: CASSYNRQGNSPLHF

v_call: TRBV4-1
clone_size: NA
cdr3_aa: CASSQAGAPSGRAGDIQYF

v_call: TRBV11-2
clone_size: NA
cdr3_aa: CASSLRGSSYNEQFF

v_call: TRBV6-5
clone_size: NA
cdr3_aa: CASGGGGFGNTIYF

v_call: TRBV9
clone_size: once
cdr3_aa: CASSVATGSGELFF

v_call: TRBV5-8
clone_size: NA
cdr3_aa: CASSSSGQTRDTIYF

v_call: TRBV4-3
clone_size: NA
cdr3_aa: CASSQEREETETQYF

v_call: TRBV30
clone_size: once
cdr3_aa: CAWSEGLSTDTQYF

v_call: TRBV7-8
clone_size: NA
cdr3_aa: CASSSTTGLNTGELFF

v_call: TRBV19
clone_size: NA
cdr3_aa: CASSTHGTGKSYEQYF

v_call: TRBV4-1
clone_size: NA
cdr3_aa: CASSQRRTGVDFSEQYF

v_call: TRBV2
clone_size: NA
cdr3_aa: CASRGGPEGLGAFF

v_call: TRBV5-1
clone_size: NA
cdr3_aa: CASSATGTPSGNTIYF

v_call: TRBV30
clone_size: NA
cdr3_aa: CAWSPDWGSEKLFF

v_call: TRBV15
clone_size: NA
cdr3_aa: CATSGWTSGRKEQYF

v_call: TRBV5-3
clone_size: NA
cdr3_aa: CARSFTGEKQYEQYF